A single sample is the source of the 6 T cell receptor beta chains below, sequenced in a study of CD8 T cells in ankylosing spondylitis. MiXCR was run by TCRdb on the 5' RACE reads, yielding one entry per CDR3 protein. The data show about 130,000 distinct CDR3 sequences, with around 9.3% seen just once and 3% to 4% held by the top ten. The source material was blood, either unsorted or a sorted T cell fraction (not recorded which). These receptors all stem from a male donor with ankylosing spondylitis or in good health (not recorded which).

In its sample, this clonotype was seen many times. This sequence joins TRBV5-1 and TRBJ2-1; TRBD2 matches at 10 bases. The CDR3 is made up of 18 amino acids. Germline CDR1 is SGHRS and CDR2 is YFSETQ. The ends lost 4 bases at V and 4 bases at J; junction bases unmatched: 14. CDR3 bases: TGCGCCAGCAGCCGAAAAGAGACTTGGGGACTAGCGTACAATGAGCAGTTCTTC. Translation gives CASSRKETWGLAYNEQFF.

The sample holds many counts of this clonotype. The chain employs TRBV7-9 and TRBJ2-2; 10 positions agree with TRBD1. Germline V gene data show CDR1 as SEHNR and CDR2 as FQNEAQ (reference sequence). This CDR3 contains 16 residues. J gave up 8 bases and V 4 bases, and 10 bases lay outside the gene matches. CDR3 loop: CASSSDRGRKMGELFF. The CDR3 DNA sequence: TGTGCCAGCAGCTCAGACAGGGGGCGCAAGATGGGGGAGCTGTTTTTT.

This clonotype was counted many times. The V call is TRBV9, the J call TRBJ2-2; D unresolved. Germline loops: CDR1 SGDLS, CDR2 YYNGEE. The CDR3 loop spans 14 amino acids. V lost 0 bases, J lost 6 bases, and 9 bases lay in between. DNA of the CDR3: TGTGCCAGCAGCGTAGATGGGGTGGCCGGGGAGCTGTTTTTT. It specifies CASSVDGVAGELFF.

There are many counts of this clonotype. The CDR3 DNA reads TGTGCCAGCAGCACAGGGACAGTTAACACCGGGGAGCTGTTTTTT. This codes for CASSTGTVNTGELFF. The chain has TRBV7-9 and TRBJ2-2; 7 nucleotides align to TRBD1. J was trimmed by 2 bases and V by 5 bases; bases with no gene match: 5. CDR1 is SEHNR, CDR2 FQNEAQ, per germline (reference sequence). The CDR3 length is 15 residues. Together with reference TRBV7-9 and TRBJ2-2, the CDR3 gives the full variable domain: DTGVSQNPRHKITKRGQNVTFRCDPISEHNRLYWYRQTLGQGPEFLTYFQNEAQLEKSRLLSDRFSAERPKGSFSTLEIQRTEQGDSAMYLCASSTGTVNTGELFFGEGSRLTVL.

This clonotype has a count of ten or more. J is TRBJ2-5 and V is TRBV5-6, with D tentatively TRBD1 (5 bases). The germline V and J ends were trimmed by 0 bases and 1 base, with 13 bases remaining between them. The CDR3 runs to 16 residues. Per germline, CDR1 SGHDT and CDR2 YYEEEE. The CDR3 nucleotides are TGTGCCAGCAGCTTGGATGTACAGGCTCCCCAAGAGACCCAGTACTTC. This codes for CASSLDVQAPQETQYF.

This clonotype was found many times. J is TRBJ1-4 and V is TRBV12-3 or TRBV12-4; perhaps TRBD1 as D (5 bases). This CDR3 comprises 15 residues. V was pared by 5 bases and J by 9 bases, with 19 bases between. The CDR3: CASSPYPEPGQKLFF. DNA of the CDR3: TGTGCCAGCAGTCCTTACCCAGAACCGGGGCAAAAACTGTTTTTT.